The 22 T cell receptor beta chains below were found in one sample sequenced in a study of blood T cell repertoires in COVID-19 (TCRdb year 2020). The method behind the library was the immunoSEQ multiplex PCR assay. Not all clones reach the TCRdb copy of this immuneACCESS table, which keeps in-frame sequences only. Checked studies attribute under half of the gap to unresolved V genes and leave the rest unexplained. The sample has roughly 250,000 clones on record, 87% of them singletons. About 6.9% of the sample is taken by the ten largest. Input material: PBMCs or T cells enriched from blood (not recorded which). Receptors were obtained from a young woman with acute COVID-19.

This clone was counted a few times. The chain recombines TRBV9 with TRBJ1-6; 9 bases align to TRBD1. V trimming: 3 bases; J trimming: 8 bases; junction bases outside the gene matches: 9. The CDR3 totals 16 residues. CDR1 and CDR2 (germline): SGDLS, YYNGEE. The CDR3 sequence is CASSDPLGQGDSPLHF. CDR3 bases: TGTGCCAGCAGCGACCCGTTGGGACAGGGCGATTCACCCCTCCACTTT.

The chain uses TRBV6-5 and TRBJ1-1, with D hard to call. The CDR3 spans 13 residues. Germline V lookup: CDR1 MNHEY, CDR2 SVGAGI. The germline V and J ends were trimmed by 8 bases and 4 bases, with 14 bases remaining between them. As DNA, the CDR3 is TGTGCCAGCCAAGCTCGGGAGGGCACTGAAGCTTTCTTT. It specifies CASQAREGTEAFF.

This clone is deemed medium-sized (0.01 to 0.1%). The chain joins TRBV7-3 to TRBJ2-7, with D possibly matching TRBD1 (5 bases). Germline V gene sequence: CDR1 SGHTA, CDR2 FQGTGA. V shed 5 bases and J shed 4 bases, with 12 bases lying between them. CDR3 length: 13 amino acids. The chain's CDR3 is CASSPQGKYEQYF. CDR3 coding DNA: TGTGCCAGCAGCCCCCAGGGAAAGTACGAGCAGTACTTC. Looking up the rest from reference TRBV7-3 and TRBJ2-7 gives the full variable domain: GAGVSQTPSNKVTEKGKYVELRCDPISGHTALYWYRQSLGQGPEFLIYFQGTGAADDSGLPNDRFFAVRPEGSVSTLKIQRTERGDSAVYLCASSPQGKYEQYFGPGTRLTVT.

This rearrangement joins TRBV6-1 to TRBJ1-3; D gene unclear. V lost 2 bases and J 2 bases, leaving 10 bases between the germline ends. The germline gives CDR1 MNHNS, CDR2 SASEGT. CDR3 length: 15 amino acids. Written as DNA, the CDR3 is TGTGCCAGCAGTGAAAAGAGGGTGGCTGGAAACACCATATATTTT. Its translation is CASSEKRVAGNTIYF.

The CDR3 DNA is TGTGCCAGCAGTTACTCGAATCGACTAGGCACTGAAGCTTTCTTT. It codes for CASSYSNRLGTEAFF. This chain uses TRBV6-2 or TRBV6-3 with TRBJ1-1, with D hard to call. Between the trimmed V and J ends, which lost 0 bases and 4 bases, there was a span of 12 bases. The germline V gene encodes CDR1 MNHEY and CDR2 SVGEGT. CDR3 size: 15 residues.

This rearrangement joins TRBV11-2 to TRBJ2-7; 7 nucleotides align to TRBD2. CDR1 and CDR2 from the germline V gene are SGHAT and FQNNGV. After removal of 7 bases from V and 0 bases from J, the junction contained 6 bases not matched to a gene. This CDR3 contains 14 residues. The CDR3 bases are TGTGCCAGCAAAAGGGGACTATCCTCCTACGAGCAGTACTTC. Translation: CASKRGLSSYEQYF.

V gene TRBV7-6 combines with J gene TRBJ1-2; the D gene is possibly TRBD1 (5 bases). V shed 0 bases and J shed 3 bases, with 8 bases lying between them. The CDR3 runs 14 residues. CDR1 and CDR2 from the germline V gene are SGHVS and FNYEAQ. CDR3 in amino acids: CASSLAVGDYGYTF. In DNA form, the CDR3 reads TGTGCCAGCAGCTTAGCGGTAGGGGACTATGGCTACACCTTC.

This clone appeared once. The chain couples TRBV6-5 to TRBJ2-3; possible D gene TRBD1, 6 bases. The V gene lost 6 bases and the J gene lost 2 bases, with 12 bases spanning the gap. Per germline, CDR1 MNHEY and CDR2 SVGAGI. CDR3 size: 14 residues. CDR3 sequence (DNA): TGTGCCAGCAGCAGGGGCAGTTTCACAGATACGCAGTATTTT. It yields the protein CASSRGSFTDTQYF.

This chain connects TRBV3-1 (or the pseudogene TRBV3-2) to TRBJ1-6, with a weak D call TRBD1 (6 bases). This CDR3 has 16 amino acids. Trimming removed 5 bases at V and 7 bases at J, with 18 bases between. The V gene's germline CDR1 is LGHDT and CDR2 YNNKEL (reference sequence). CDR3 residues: CASSKNRQAGNSPLHF. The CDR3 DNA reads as TGTGCCAGCAGCAAAAATAGACAGGCAGGGAATTCACCCCTCCACTTT.

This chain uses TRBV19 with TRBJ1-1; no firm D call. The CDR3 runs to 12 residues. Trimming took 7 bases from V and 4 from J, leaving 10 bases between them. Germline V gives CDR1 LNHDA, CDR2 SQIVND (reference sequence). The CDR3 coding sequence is TGTGCCAGTACTCTGGGAGGCACTGAAGCTTTCTTT. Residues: CASTLGGTEAFF.

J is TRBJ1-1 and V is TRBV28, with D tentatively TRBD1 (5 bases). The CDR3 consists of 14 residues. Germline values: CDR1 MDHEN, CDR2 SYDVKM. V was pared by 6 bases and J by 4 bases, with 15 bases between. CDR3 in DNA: TGTGCCAGCAGGCCCGACGGGGGGGGCACTGAAGCTTTCTTT. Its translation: CASRPDGGGTEAFF.

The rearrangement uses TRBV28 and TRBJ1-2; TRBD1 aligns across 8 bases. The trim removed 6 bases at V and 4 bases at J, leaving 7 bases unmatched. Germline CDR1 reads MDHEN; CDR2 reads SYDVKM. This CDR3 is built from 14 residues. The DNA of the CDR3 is TGTGCCAGCAGGACAGGGGAAGAGGTCTATGGCTACACCTTC. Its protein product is CASRTGEEVYGYTF.

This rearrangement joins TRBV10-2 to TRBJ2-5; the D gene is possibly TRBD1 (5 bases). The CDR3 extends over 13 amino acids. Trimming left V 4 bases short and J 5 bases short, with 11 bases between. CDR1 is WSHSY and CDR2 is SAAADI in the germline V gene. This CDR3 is CASSATSGETQYF. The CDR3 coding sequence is TGCGCCAGCAGTGCGACCTCAGGGGAGACCCAGTACTTC.

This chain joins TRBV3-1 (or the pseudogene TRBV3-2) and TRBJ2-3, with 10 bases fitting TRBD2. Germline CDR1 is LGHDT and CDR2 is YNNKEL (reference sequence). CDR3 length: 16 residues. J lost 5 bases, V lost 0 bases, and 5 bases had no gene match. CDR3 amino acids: CASSQDKRGGGDTQYF. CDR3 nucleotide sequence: TGTGCCAGCAGCCAAGATAAGCGGGGGGGCGGAGATACGCAGTATTTT.

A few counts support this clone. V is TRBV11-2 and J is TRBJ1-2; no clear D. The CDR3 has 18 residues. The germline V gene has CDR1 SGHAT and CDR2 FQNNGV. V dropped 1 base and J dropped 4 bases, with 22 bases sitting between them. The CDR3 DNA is TGTGCCAGCAGCTTAGGTCTCGCTACGCAGGATGTCGCCTATGGCTACACCTTC. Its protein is CASSLGLATQDVAYGYTF.

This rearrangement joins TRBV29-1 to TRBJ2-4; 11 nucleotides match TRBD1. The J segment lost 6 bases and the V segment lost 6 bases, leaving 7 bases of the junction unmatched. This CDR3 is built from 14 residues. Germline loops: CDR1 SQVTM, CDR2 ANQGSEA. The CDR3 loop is CSVEKGTGGNIQYF. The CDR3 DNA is TGCAGCGTAGAGAAGGGGACAGGGGGAAACATTCAGTACTTC.

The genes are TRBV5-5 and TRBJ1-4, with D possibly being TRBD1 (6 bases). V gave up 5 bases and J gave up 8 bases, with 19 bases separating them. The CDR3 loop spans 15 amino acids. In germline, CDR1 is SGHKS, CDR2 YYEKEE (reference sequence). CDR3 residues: CASRPPGTKREKLFF. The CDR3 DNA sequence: TGTGCCAGCAGACCGCCGGGGACAAAGAGGGAAAAACTGTTTTTT.

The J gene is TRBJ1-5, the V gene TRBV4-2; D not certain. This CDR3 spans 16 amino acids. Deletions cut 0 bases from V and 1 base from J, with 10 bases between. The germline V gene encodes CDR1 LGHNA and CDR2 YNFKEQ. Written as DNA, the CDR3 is TGTGCCAGCAGCCAAGATCAGGCTGTGAGCAATCAGCCCCAGCATTTT. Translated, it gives CASSQDQAVSNQPQHF.

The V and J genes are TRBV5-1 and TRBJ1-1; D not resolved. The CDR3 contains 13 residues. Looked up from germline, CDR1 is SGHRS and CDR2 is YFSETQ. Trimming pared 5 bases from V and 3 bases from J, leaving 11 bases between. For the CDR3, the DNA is TGCGCCAGCAGAAAGGGAGAGGACACTGAAGCTTTCTTT. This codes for CASRKGEDTEAFF.

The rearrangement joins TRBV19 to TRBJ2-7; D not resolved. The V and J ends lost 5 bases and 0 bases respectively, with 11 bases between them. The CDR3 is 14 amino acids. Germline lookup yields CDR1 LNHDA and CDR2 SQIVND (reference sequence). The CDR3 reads CASSPAVASYEQYF. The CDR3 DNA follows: TGTGCCAGTAGTCCGGCGGTGGCCTCCTACGAGCAGTACTTC.

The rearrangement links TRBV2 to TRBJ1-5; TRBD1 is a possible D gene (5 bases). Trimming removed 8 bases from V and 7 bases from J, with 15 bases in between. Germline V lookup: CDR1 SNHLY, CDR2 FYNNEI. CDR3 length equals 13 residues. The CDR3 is CASGGGAQQPQHF. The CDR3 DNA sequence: TGTGCCAGCGGGGGAGGGGCTCAACAGCCCCAGCATTTT.

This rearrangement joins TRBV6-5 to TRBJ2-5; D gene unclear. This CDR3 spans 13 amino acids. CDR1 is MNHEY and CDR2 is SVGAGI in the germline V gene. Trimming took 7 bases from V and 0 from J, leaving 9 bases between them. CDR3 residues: CASTPDNQETQYF. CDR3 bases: TGTGCCAGCACCCCAGACAACCAAGAGACCCAGTACTTC.